A selection of T cell receptor beta chains follows, all from one sample in a study of cytomegalovirus exposure and HLA in healthy donors. Sequenced by immunoSEQ multiplex PCR; TCRdb stores in-frame clones only, minus some. The table has some 190,000 clones, approximately 84% seen once. The sequencing sample was made of PBMCs. These receptors all stem from a girl under 18 in good health and CMV-seropositive. Each CDR3 is given with its conserved first and last residue. Fields, in order: J gene, D gene, clone size, V gene, CDR3 DNA, CDR3 protein. A D gene is named only where the DNA matches it firmly. Not every row has a clone size; where given, it reads once, few, many or a size class.

j_gene: TRBJ2-5
d_gene: NA
abundance: NA
v_gene: TRBV18
CDR3nt: TGTGCCAGCTCAACAACAAAGGGGATAGAGACCCAGTACTTC
CDR3aa: CASSTTKGIETQYF

j_gene: TRBJ2-1
d_gene: TRBD1
abundance: NA
v_gene: TRBV6-5
CDR3nt: TGTGCCAGCAGTGCGGACAGGGAAAATGAGCAGTTCTTC
CDR3aa: CASSADRENEQFF

j_gene: TRBJ2-1
d_gene: NA
abundance: NA
v_gene: TRBV11-2
CDR3nt: TGTGCCAGCAGCTTAGGGCGGGGGACAGGAGTAGGCAATGAGCAGTTCTTC
CDR3aa: CASSLGRGTGVGNEQFF

j_gene: TRBJ2-1
d_gene: TRBD2
abundance: NA
v_gene: TRBV29-1
CDR3nt: TGCAGCGTTGAAGGACTAGCGGGAGATTATGAGCAGTTCTTC
CDR3aa: CSVEGLAGDYEQFF

j_gene: TRBJ2-7
d_gene: TRBD1
abundance: NA
v_gene: TRBV19
CDR3nt: TGTGCCAGTAGCCTAACAGACAGGGCCTCCCGGGGCGAGCAGTACTTC
CDR3aa: CASSLTDRASRGEQYF

j_gene: TRBJ1-3
d_gene: NA
abundance: NA
v_gene: TRBV7-2
CDR3nt: TGTGCCAGCAGCTTAGTACACAGCTCTGGAAACACCATATATTTT
CDR3aa: CASSLVHSSGNTIYF

j_gene: TRBJ2-1
d_gene: TRBD2
abundance: NA
v_gene: TRBV10-3
CDR3nt: TGTGCCATTCTAGCGGGAGAGAACAATGAGCAGTTCTTC
CDR3aa: CAILAGENNEQFF

j_gene: TRBJ1-1
d_gene: NA
abundance: few
v_gene: TRBV5-6
CDR3nt: TGTGCCAGCAGCTTAATAGATGGCACTGAAGCTTTCTTT
CDR3aa: CASSLIDGTEAFF

j_gene: TRBJ2-2
d_gene: NA
abundance: NA
v_gene: TRBV13
CDR3nt: TGTGCCAGCAGCCGCGGGAAGGGGAAATACACCGGGGAGCTGTTTTTT
CDR3aa: CASSRGKGKYTGELFF

j_gene: TRBJ1-2
d_gene: TRBD1
abundance: few
v_gene: TRBV7-2
CDR3nt: TGTGCCAGCAGCGCAAGACAGGGGGCGGACTATGGCTACACCTTC
CDR3aa: CASSARQGADYGYTF

j_gene: TRBJ2-7
d_gene: NA
abundance: NA
v_gene: TRBV6-6
CDR3nt: TGTGCCAGCAGTTACGTGTCGGGCGAGCAGTACTTC
CDR3aa: CASSYVSGEQYF

j_gene: TRBJ2-5
d_gene: NA
abundance: few
v_gene: TRBV19
CDR3nt: TGTGCCAGTAGTATGAACACCCAAGAGACCCAGTACTTC
CDR3aa: CASSMNTQETQYF

j_gene: TRBJ1-2
d_gene: TRBD1
abundance: NA
v_gene: TRBV27
CDR3nt: TGTGCCAGCAGTATTGGGACAGGGGGCTACTATGGCTACACCTTC
CDR3aa: CASSIGTGGYYGYTF

j_gene: TRBJ2-1
d_gene: TRBD2
abundance: NA
v_gene: TRBV30
CDR3nt: TGTGCCTGGAGAGGAGCGGGAGGATCTTACAATGAGCAGTTCTTC
CDR3aa: CAWRGAGGSYNEQFF

j_gene: TRBJ2-1
d_gene: TRBD2
abundance: NA
v_gene: TRBV19
CDR3nt: TGTGCCAGTAGTATGGGAGGGCCGTATGAGCAGTTCTTC
CDR3aa: CASSMGGPYEQFF

j_gene: TRBJ1-2
d_gene: NA
abundance: NA
v_gene: TRBV27
CDR3nt: TGTGCCAGCAGTTTATACGGTACTCCTAACTATGGCTACACCTTC
CDR3aa: CASSLYGTPNYGYTF

j_gene: TRBJ1-4
d_gene: TRBD1
abundance: NA
v_gene: TRBV19
CDR3nt: TGTGCCAGTAGTGGACCGGGACAGTCTAATGAAAAACTGTTTTTT
CDR3aa: CASSGPGQSNEKLFF

j_gene: TRBJ2-7
d_gene: NA
abundance: NA
v_gene: TRBV6-1
CDR3nt: TGTGCCAGCAGTGTGTCGCGGCCTCAGGGCGAGCAGTACTTC
CDR3aa: CASSVSRPQGEQYF

j_gene: TRBJ1-4
d_gene: NA
abundance: once
v_gene: TRBV19
CDR3nt: TGTGCCAGTAGTATAGGTGGGCTAACTAATGAAAAACTGTTTTTT
CDR3aa: CASSIGGLTNEKLFF

j_gene: TRBJ2-7
d_gene: NA
abundance: NA
v_gene: TRBV7-8
CDR3nt: TGTGCCAGCACTTACTTGGGGGGTTCCTACGAGCAGTACTTC
CDR3aa: CASTYLGGSYEQYF

j_gene: TRBJ1-2
d_gene: NA
abundance: NA
v_gene: TRBV2
CDR3nt: TGTGCCAGCAGTGAAGAGCATTATAACTATGGCTACACCTTC
CDR3aa: CASSEEHYNYGYTF

j_gene: TRBJ2-1
d_gene: TRBD2
abundance: once
v_gene: TRBV7-8
CDR3nt: TGTGCCAGCAAACACGGACCAGGGACTACCTACAATGAGCAGTTCTTC
CDR3aa: CASKHGPGTTYNEQFF

j_gene: TRBJ1-5
d_gene: NA
abundance: NA
v_gene: TRBV5-3
CDR3nt: TGTGCCAGAAGCTTCGTAACAGGGAAAAGCAATCAGCCCCAGCATTTT
CDR3aa: CARSFVTGKSNQPQHF

j_gene: TRBJ2-1
d_gene: TRBD1
abundance: NA
v_gene: TRBV5-1
CDR3nt: TGCGCCAGCAGCTTGGGGACAGGGGACAATGAGCAGTTCTTC
CDR3aa: CASSLGTGDNEQFF